Shown below are 26 T cell receptor beta chains from a single sample sequenced in a study of vaccination effects on CD4 cells after COVID-19 (dated by TCRdb to between 2020 and 2023). The library was generated by the immunoSEQ multiplex PCR assay. TCRdb re-hosts the immuneACCESS table, in-frame sequences only. Its copies lack some clones; in the studies checked, an unresolved V gene accounts for under half of them, and the cause for the rest is not known. Across this sample there are 20,000 to 25,000 clones, with around 70% seen only once. The top ten constitute about 11% of the sample. In the ViraFEST assay, PBMC were stimulated with viral peptide pools, and antigen-specific CD4+ T cell clonotypes were then identified by expansion using TCR sequencing. After around 10 days of culture, CD4+ T cells were isolated with the EasySep CD4+ T cell isolation kit. No antigens are known for them. This specimen consisted of CD4+ T cells from PBMCs cultured with HCoV-229E spike peptides, obtained before COVID-19 vaccination. What the cell subset or site label conveys for this sample: HCoV-229E spike overlapping peptide pool stimulation. The receptors here all came from a human donor who received a COVID-19 vaccine.

V usage is TRBV3-1 (or the pseudogene TRBV3-2) and J usage is TRBJ2-6; TRBD1 aligns across 7 bases. Germline CDR1 reads LGHDT; CDR2 reads YNNKEL (reference sequence). The CDR3 is 17 residues long. Trimming cost V 1 base and J 0 bases; bases outside gene matches: 3. The CDR3 region has the DNA TGTGCCAGCAGCCAAGGGGACAGAAGCTCTGGGGCCAACGTCCTGACTTTC. The encoded protein is CASSQGDRSSGANVLTF.

CDR3 residues: CASSLGKNSLAVYNEQFF. The CDR3 coding sequence is TGTGCCAGCAGCTTAGGAAAAAATAGCCTAGCGGTTTACAATGAGCAGTTCTTC. V and J are TRBV11-2 and TRBJ2-1; 7 bases line up with TRBD2. The junction had 13 bases not matched to a gene; V was cut back by 1 base and J by 4 bases. Germline lookup yields CDR1 SGHAT and CDR2 FQNNGV. The CDR3 consists of 18 residues.

This chain connects TRBV5-4 to TRBJ2-2, with a weak D call TRBD1 (5 bases). The V end was cut by 4 bases, the J end by 0 bases, with 10 bases between. This CDR3 comprises 15 residues. Germline V lookup: CDR1 SGHNT, CDR2 YYREEE (reference sequence). In nucleotides, the CDR3 is TGTGCCAGCAGCATTTCACAGGCGAACACCGGGGAGCTGTTTTTT. Translating it yields CASSISQANTGELFF. Variable domain in full (rest from reference TRBV5-4 and TRBJ2-2): ETGVTQSPTHLIKTRGQQVTLRCSSQSGHNTVSWYQQALGQGPQFIFQYYREEENGRGNFPPRFSGLQFPNYSSELNVNALELDDSALYLCASSISQANTGELFFGEGSRLTVL.

The chain carries TRBV5-5 and TRBJ2-1; D unclear. The CDR3 runs 16 residues. The V gene's germline CDR1 is SGHKS and CDR2 YYEKEE (reference sequence). V was cut by 0 bases and J by 8 bases, with 18 bases left in between. CDR3 in DNA: TGTGCCAGCAGCTTGGGAAAGGGTGGGCAAGGCGATGAGCAGTTCTTC. This gives the protein CASSLGKGGQGDEQFF.

The J gene is TRBJ2-2, the V gene TRBV6-4; D remains ambiguous. CDR3 length: 13 residues. Germline CDR1 MRHNA, CDR2 SNTAGT. The ends were cut back, 0 bases at V and 6 bases at J, with 5 bases in the middle. The CDR3 nucleotides read TGTGCCAGCAGTGACTCAATCGCCGGGGAGCTGTTTTTT. This codes for CASSDSIAGELFF.

This clone was counted only a few times. The chain has TRBV3-1 (or the pseudogene TRBV3-2) and TRBJ2-1; D is possibly TRBD2 (6 bases). The CDR3 is made up of 13 amino acids. Germline V gene data show CDR1 as LGHDT and CDR2 as YNNKEL (reference sequence). Trimming stripped 1 base from V and 7 bases from J, with 8 bases between. Here the CDR3 reads CASSQGLVNEQFF. CDR3 DNA: TGTGCCAGCAGCCAAGGACTAGTGAATGAGCAGTTCTTC.

This chain links TRBV5-8 with TRBJ2-1, with 9 bases matching TRBD2. The length of the CDR3 is 14 residues. Trimming at V came to 4 bases and at J to 9 bases, leaving 8 bases not matched to a gene. Germline lookup yields CDR1 SGHTS and CDR2 YDEGEE. CDR3 nucleotide sequence: TGTGCCAGCAGCCATCTAGCGGGGCGTGGTGAGCAGTTCTTC. Its translation is CASSHLAGRGEQFF. Drawing the rest from reference TRBV5-8 and TRBJ2-1, the complete variable domain is EAGVTQSPTHLIKTRGQQATLRCSPISGHTSVYWYQQALGLGLQFLLWYDEGEERNRGNFPPRFSGRQFPNYSSELNVNALELEDSALYLCASSHLAGRGEQFFGPGTRLTVL.

The chain employs TRBV27 and TRBJ2-5; TRBD2 is a possible D gene (6 bases). CDR3 length equals 13 residues. Trimming left V 6 bases short and J 1 base short, with 9 bases between. Looked up from germline, CDR1 is MNHEY and CDR2 is SMNVEV (reference sequence). In DNA form, the CDR3 reads TGTGCCAGCAGGATGGGACTCCAAGAGACCCAGTACTTC. As protein: CASRMGLQETQYF.

This chain links TRBV27 with TRBJ1-2; D possibly corresponds to TRBD1 (5 bases). This CDR3 is 16 amino acids long. Trimming removed 4 bases from V and 1 base from J, with 16 bases in between. The germline CDR1 and CDR2 sequences are MNHEY and SMNVEV (reference sequence). CDR3 DNA sequence: TGTGCCAGCAGTTCTCGATGGGGGGTCAGTAACTATGGCTACACCTTC. It specifies CASSSRWGVSNYGYTF.

This sequence joins TRBV2 and TRBJ2-3, with 8 bases fitting TRBD2. This CDR3 is built from 16 residues. CDR1 and CDR2 (germline): SNHLY, FYNNEI. After removal of 2 bases from V and 6 bases from J, the junction contained 10 bases not matched to a gene. The CDR3 sequence: CASSERAGGLADTQYF. In nucleotides, the CDR3 is TGTGCCAGCAGTGAAAGGGCGGGAGGATTGGCGGATACGCAGTATTTT.

This clone has only a few counts. V is TRBV6-5 and J is TRBJ1-2; D call uncertain. The germline V and J ends were trimmed by 6 bases and 4 bases, with 9 bases remaining between them. CDR1 and CDR2 from the germline V gene are MNHEY and SVGAGI. The CDR3 spans 12 residues. The CDR3 reads CASSPNSYGYTF. CDR3 in DNA: TGTGCCAGCAGCCCCAATTCCTATGGCTACACCTTC.

The chain links TRBV12-3 or TRBV12-4 to TRBJ1-5; no clear D. The ends were cut back, 5 bases at V and 3 bases at J, with 8 bases in the middle. This CDR3 is built from 13 residues. The CDR3 DNA sequence: TGTGCCAGCAGTCGACACAACAATCAGCCCCAGCATTTT. Its translation: CASSRHNNQPQHF.

The chain combines TRBV7-7 with TRBJ2-7; 12 positions match TRBD2. V was pared by 5 bases and J by 2 bases, with 4 bases of the junction left unmatched. Looked up from germline, CDR1 is SSHAT and CDR2 is FNYEAQ (reference sequence). This CDR3 spans 15 amino acids. CDR3 sequence reads: CASSQGLAGTYEQYF. The CDR3 DNA follows: TGTGCCAGCAGCCAAGGACTAGCGGGAACCTACGAGCAGTACTTC.

The genes are TRBV6-5 and TRBJ1-6; TRBD1 matches 8 bases. Trimming removed 6 bases from V and 9 bases from J; junction bases left unmatched: 7. The length of the CDR3 is 14 residues. CDR1 MNHEY and CDR2 SVGAGI come from the germline V gene. This chain's CDR3 is CASRPDRASSPLHF. In DNA, the CDR3 is TGTGCCAGCAGGCCGGACAGGGCGAGTTCACCCCTCCACTTT.

Notes on this clone: An end of the junction differs from the germline gene, which may be a read error. V and J are TRBV7-9 and TRBJ2-1; tentative D call: TRBD2 (6 bases). The CDR3 loop spans 16 amino acids. Germline lookup yields CDR1 SEHNR and CDR2 FQNEAQ (reference sequence). CDR3 sequence reads: CASSIADTLSYNEQFF. The CDR3 bases are TGTGCCAGCAGCATAGCGGATACCCTCTCCTACAATGAGCAGTTCTTC.

This clone came up a few times. The CDR3 DNA reads TGTGCCAGCAGTTACTCTCAGGGGTATCAGCCCCAGCATTTT. This translates into CASSYSQGYQPQHF. This chain joins TRBV6-2 or TRBV6-3 and TRBJ1-5; D is perhaps TRBD1 (6 bases). Trimming took 0 bases from V and 5 from J, leaving 8 bases between them. CDR3 length: 14 amino acids. The germline V gene has CDR1 MNHEY and CDR2 SVGEGT.

This chain uses TRBV6-5 with TRBJ2-3; TRBD2 aligns across 8 bases. The V and J ends lost 7 bases and 0 bases, in that order; junction bases with no gene match: 3. The CDR3 is made up of 14 amino acids. CDR1 is MNHEY, CDR2 SVGAGI, per germline. This CDR3 is CASKSGSSTDTQYF. As DNA, the CDR3 is TGTGCCAGCAAAAGCGGGAGTAGCACAGATACGCAGTATTTT.

This chain connects TRBV5-5 to TRBJ2-3; D might be TRBD2 (5 bases). V lost 5 bases, J lost 1 base, and 5 bases lay in between. This CDR3 contains 12 residues. CDR1 SGHKS and CDR2 YYEKEE come from the germline V gene (reference sequence). The CDR3: CASREGTDTQYF. The CDR3 nucleotides are TGTGCCAGCAGGGAGGGCACAGATACGCAGTATTTT. Supplemented by reference TRBV5-5 and TRBJ2-3, the full variable domain reads DAGVTQSPTHLIKTRGQQVTLRCSPISGHKSVSWYQQVLGQGPQFIFQYYEKEERGRGNFPDRFSARQFPNYSSELNVNALLLGDSALYLCASREGTDTQYFGPGTRLTVL.

This clone was seen only a few times. V is TRBV3-1 (or the pseudogene TRBV3-2) and J is TRBJ1-6; TRBD1 aligns across 7 bases. CDR3 length: 13 residues. CDR1 is LGHDT and CDR2 is YNNKEL in the germline V gene (reference sequence). The ends lost 3 bases at V and 10 bases at J; junction bases unmatched: 3. The CDR3: CASSQTGRSPLHF. Here the CDR3 DNA reads TGTGCCAGCAGCCAGACAGGGCGCTCACCCCTCCACTTT.

The rearrangement links TRBV5-6 to TRBJ1-3; 7 bases map to TRBD1. V dropped 4 bases and J dropped 4; count of bases not matched to a gene: 5. The CDR3 is made up of 14 amino acids. Germline V gene sequence: CDR1 SGHDT, CDR2 YYEEEE. This chain's CDR3 is CASSRQGTGNTIYF. CDR3 sequence (DNA): TGTGCCAGCAGCCGACAGGGAACGGGAAACACCATATATTTT. Looking up the rest from reference TRBV5-6 and TRBJ1-3 gives the full variable domain: DAGVTQSPTHLIKTRGQQVTLRCSPKSGHDTVSWYQQALGQGPQFIFQYYEEEERQRGNFPDRFSGHQFPNYSSELNVNALLLGDSALYLCASSRQGTGNTIYFGEGSWLTVV.

The chain links TRBV18 to TRBJ2-3; TRBD2 matches 9 bases. V lost 2 bases, J lost 4 bases, and 10 bases stayed unmatched. This CDR3 region has 17 residues. Germline-derived CDR1 and CDR2 are KGHSH and LQKENI. DNA for the CDR3: TGTGCCAGCTCACCAGTGTTTGGGACTAGCAGTGCAGATACGCAGTATTTT. Translating gives CASSPVFGTSSADTQYF. The variable domain in full, with the rest retrieved from reference TRBV18 and TRBJ2-3, is NAGVMQNPRHLVRRRGQEARLRCSPMKGHSHVYWYRQLPEEGLKFMVYLQKENIIDESGMPKERFSAEFPKEGPSILRIQQVVRGDSAAYFCASSPVFGTSSADTQYFGPGTRLTVL.

V is TRBV11-2 and J is TRBJ1-4, with D unclear. This CDR3 comprises 14 residues. Trimming took off 4 bases at V and 0 bases at J, with 6 bases between the two ends. In germline, CDR1 is SGHAT, CDR2 FQNNGV. The CDR3 DNA is TGTGCCAGCAGCTCACTTGCAACTAATGAAAAACTGTTTTTT. It codes for CASSSLATNEKLFF. Complete variable domain (other parts from reference TRBV11-2 and TRBJ1-4): EAGVAQSPRYKIIEKRQSVAFWCNPISGHATLYWYQQILGQGPKLLIQFQNNGVVDDSQLPKDRFSAERLKGVDSTLKIQPAKLEDSAVYLCASSSLATNEKLFFGSGTQLSVL.

The rearrangement uses TRBV30 and TRBJ1-5; 8 bases line up with TRBD1. This CDR3 spans 13 amino acids. The germline gives CDR1 GTSNPN, CDR2 SVGIG (reference sequence). The V segment lost 2 bases and the J segment 7 bases; nucleotides outside the gene matches: 4. CDR3 DNA: TGTGCCTGGAGTTACAGGGGGAACCAGCCCCAGCATTTT. Protein: CAWSYRGNQPQHF.

This chain uses TRBV7-2 with TRBJ1-1; D might be TRBD1 (6 bases). This CDR3 region has 14 residues. Looked up from germline, CDR1 is SGHTA and CDR2 is FQGNSA. V was shortened by 2 bases and J by 5 bases, with 12 bases between the two germline ends. CDR3 nucleotide sequence: TGTGCCAGCAGCTTATCGGGGGGCCTGACTGAAGCTTTCTTT. It encodes CASSLSGGLTEAFF.

This chain joins TRBV6-5 and TRBJ1-2; 8 positions match TRBD1. The CDR3 extends over 13 amino acids. V lost 7 bases to trimming and J lost 4 bases; unmatched junction nucleotides: 5. From germline, CDR1 is MNHEY and CDR2 SVGAGI. CDR3 loop: CASTVGQGYGYTF. CDR3 bases: TGTGCCAGCACCGTAGGACAGGGCTATGGCTACACCTTC.

The V gene is TRBV7-9, the J gene TRBJ1-1, with D unresolved. This CDR3 has 13 amino acids. Between the trimmed V and J ends, which lost 5 bases and 5 bases, there was a span of 12 bases. The germline CDR1 and CDR2 sequences are SEHNR and FQNEAQ (reference sequence). The CDR3 is CASSPSRETEAFF. The CDR3 nucleotides are TGTGCCAGCAGCCCTTCTCGGGAGACTGAAGCTTTCTTT. The complete variable domain, with remaining parts taken from reference TRBV7-9 and TRBJ1-1, reads DTGVSQNPRHKITKRGQNVTFRCDPISEHNRLYWYRQTLGQGPEFLTYFQNEAQLEKSRLLSDRFSAERPKGSFSTLEIQRTEQGDSAMYLCASSPSRETEAFFGQGTRLTVV.